This TCR beta chain was found in a study of T cells in Graves' hyperthyroidism and ophthalmopathy. Any patient presenting with uncontrolled infection, other autoimmune disease, pregnancy or lactation was left out. With respect to this clonotype: What it binds is unknown.

Regarding the study as a whole: Researchers report that a 13 V-J model separated ophthalmopathy from stable hyperthyroidism.

CDR3 length: 17 residues. V shed 4 bases and J 9 bases; nucleotides not matched to a gene: 14. Germline CDR1 is MGHRA and CDR2 is YSYEKL. Template material for amplifying TCR beta CDR3 regions consisted of RNA transcripts. The HTBI primer set served for first-round RT-PCR of the TCR CDR3. Via MiXCR, TCRdb re-called the multiplex PCR reads, giving one row per CDR3 protein. The data contain under 300,000 distinct CDR3 sequences, about 20% of them singletons. This TCR was sampled from a man aged 30 to 39 with Graves' ophthalmopathy. The sample taken for sequencing was blood. The V and J genes are TRBV4-1 and TRBJ2-1; TRBD2 agrees at 11 bases. The CDR3 region is CASSPTSGSTRDSEQFF. The CDR3, as DNA: TGCGCCAGCAGCCCCACTAGCGGGAGTACGAGGGACAGTGAGCAGTTCTTC.